Detailed here is one T cell receptor (beta chain). Its antigen remains unidentified. No clone much larger than this one lies a single base away; base qualities are absent. For CDR1 and CDR2, the germline V gene lists ENHRY and SYGVKD. The cysteine opens and the phenylalanine closes a CDR3 of 12 amino acids. CDR3 DNA only is kept here, 36 bases in frame from base 1. V gives up 6 bases and J gives up 4 bases, and the segment between their germline ends measures 9 bases. The donors were healthy, HIV-negative adults with no recently reported acute infections or vaccinations. Every donor was a Caucasian adult residing in Nashville, Tennessee, USA. For unsorted samples, roughly 86 million PBMCs were counted and genomic DNA was extracted with the QIAamp DNA Blood Mini kit. Blood was obtained by leukapheresis, after which PBMCs were separated by Ficoll-Histopaque density gradient centrifugation and cryopreserved in liquid nitrogen vapor phase.

The sample is drawn from a study of shared clonotypes between healthy human individuals (dated by TCRdb to between 2020 and 2021). A note on the overall study: The cohort comprised two women and three men aged 18 to 49 years. Different laboratories and diverse techniques were used to prepare libraries and sequence TCR repertoires, to increase sequencing depth and limit assay-specific biases. The study deeply sequenced blood TCR repertoires of about five healthy adults to estimate repertoire size and the extent of clonotype sharing between individuals. Leukapheresis yielded between about 0.9 and 10 billion PBMCs per donor. General conclusions and limits of the study: Only blood was sampled, and tissue TCR repertoires likely differ from those in blood. Based on pairwise subsampling, the degree of clonotype sharing among donors was expected to be affected by sequencing depth. The genetic and exposure-history diversity represented was limited by the small number of donors.

Using the deep immunoSEQ assay, TCR CDR3 regions were amplified from genomic DNA by multiplex PCR. For each cell subset, the extracted genomic DNA was distributed evenly across all wells of several immunoSEQ 96-well plates, and each plate served as one replicate. Each replicate PCR for unsorted PBMC received approximately 300 ng genomic DNA, equal to approximately 30,000 T cell genomes. Genomic DNA from unsorted PBMC was sequenced over ten immunoSEQ deep assay plates. Purified libraries were measured with a Qubit 3.0 fluorometer, size-checked on a Bioanalyzer 2100, and measured again with the KAPA Library Quantification kit. Every immunoSEQ 96-well plate was sequenced on a dedicated single-read 150-cycle Illumina NextSeq 550 flow cell. For the original study's pipeline: The immunoSEQ output contained only junctional sequences without quality scores, so filtering could not match that applied to full-length reads. Sequences were annotated with PyIR, a Python wrapper for IgBLAST v1.9, using IMGT germline references to assign V/J genes and CDR3. Reads were filtered out if the reads had weak V/J assignments (E-value above 1e-6), no CDR3, stop codons, out-of-frame junctions, or ambiguous translated residues. V3J clonotypes were defined as sequences sharing an identical inferred V gene, J gene, and CDR3 amino acid sequence. To compute the percentage overlap between repertoires, the number of shared unique clonotypes was divided by the size of the smaller repertoire. RTK rarefaction, the Chao1 estimator, and Recon v2.1 estimates of unobserved clonotypes were used to assess repertoire richness. TCRdb obtained this table from immuneACCESS and retained in-frame rearrangements with V and J assigned. These tables miss some clones; where compared with another copy, unresolved V genes account for less than half of the shortfall, and the remainder is unexplained. The D gene and trimming were derived from the DNA, and the V and J assignments and clone size from that table. The sample data list some 500,000 clones, and roughly 78% of these were observed just once. About an eighth of the sample comes from the top ten.

In this chain, TRBV10-3 is recombined with TRBJ2-5; the D gene lacks a confident call. The sample consisted of PBMCs. This TCR was sampled from a middle-aged woman in good health. Some clones in this sample may be carry-over from other donors' samples. The DNA reads as follows: TGTGCCATCAGGGGCGGTGGAGAGACCCAGTACTTC. The resulting protein is CAIRGGGETQYF.